The T cell receptor beta chain under discussion was sequenced for a study of long-term antiretroviral therapy in people with HIV (dated by TCRdb to about 2022). Regarding the complete study: Collection of the earliest samples took place about a decade ahead of the 2015 WHO recommendation for immediate ART, at a time when ART was typically delayed until CD4 counts fell. This retrospective serial study examined whether starting ART and sustained HIV suppression were associated with changes in the composition and diversity of the TRB repertoire in peripheral blood. From 30 adults with confirmed HIV infection, the cohort provided some 200 cryopreserved PBMC samples, gathered serially across a mean of about six years (range 1-12). About 35% of the 30 participants with HIV were female. No cross-contamination during QIAcube processing turned up in test extractions that ran a monoclonal T-cell line alongside around 32 polyclonal samples. Study-wide conclusions, independent of this receptor: Starting ART was linked to a significant rise in TRB diversity, yet even with long-term ART the diversity remained significantly lower than in transplant donor controls. Unsorted PBMC were profiled instead of sorted CD4+ and CD8+ T cells because pre-ART samples had limited cell numbers. CDR3 length ranges in HIV repertoires were narrower than in controls, and network structure suggested an antigen-experienced repertoire with only a slight naive shift after ART. At every time point, the repertoire was dominated by expanded TRB clones first identified before ART initiation, although this dominance fluctuated and, in many PLHIV, declined after ART. Inferences about post-ART repertoire changes were limited because no data were available on ART adherence, viral resistance or therapy changes. The samples span the years 2004 to 2017, and the ART regimens used at that time may not be as effective as current regimens. Limited PBMC availability meant only the TCR beta chain was sequenced, without alpha chain pairing.

The CDR3 spans 14 residues, from the cysteine through the phenylalanine. Solely the CDR3 DNA is kept, with 42 bases framed from the first base. The germline V gene (reference sequence) provides CDR1 MNHEY and CDR2 SMNVEV. The junction shows trimming of 8 bases on V and 1 base on J, and the gene matches do not reach 8 bases of it. Sequencing of the TRB variable region was done with the immunoSEQ hsTCRB v3.0 assay at survey level resolution. A depth of roughly 35,000-55,000 T-cell genomes per sample was targeted for TRB sequencing. TRB libraries were pooled and sequenced on an Illumina MiSeq using a v3 150-cycle kit. Per the authors' processing: Repertoire analysis was run in R within a reproducible Nextflow workflow that covered QC, data transformation and analysis. LymphoSeq2, an R package for exploring AIRR-Seq data, was used to implement custom analyses. Several samples that produced fewer than 5000 total TRB sequences were removed, so under 200 HIV repertoires were analyzed. Of the roughly 190 retained HIV repertoires, some 60 were collected before and around 130 after ART initiation. Each repertoire was downsampled to 5000 TRB nucleotide sequences, and summary statistics were averaged across 100 downsampling iterations. Only TRB sequences with CDR3 regions of at least seven amino acids were retained for analysis. A Shannon entropy-derived clonality score and the Gini coefficient were used to measure diversity. Repertoire networks linked the top 5000 CDR3 amino acid sequences whenever two sequences differed by an edit distance of one. For TRB CDR3 amino acid sequences, antigen specificity groups and MHC restriction were predicted with GLIPH2. To flag known CMV, EBV, HIV or tissue antigen associations, CDR3 amino acid sequences were matched against VDJdb and McPAS-TCR. Pre-ART, post-ART and control groups were compared with Wilcoxon signed-rank tests and Holm-Bonferroni correction. TCRdb re-hosts the immuneACCESS table, in-frame sequences only. Its copies lack some clones; in the studies checked, an unresolved V gene accounts for under half of them, and the cause for the rest is not known. V and J calls and clone size are copied from that table; D and trimming were computed from the DNA. This sample comprises 35,000 to 45,000 clones, 65% to 90% of them detected only once. Roughly 13% of the sample is held by the ten biggest clonotypes.

Participants were included only if at least one PBMC sample before ART initiation and at least two post-ART samples were available. Treatment was received in the United States of America by all participants with HIV. Before DNA extraction, cryopreserved samples containing roughly 0.9-10 million PBMC were thawed and washed. At the time of the earliest PBMC sample for each participant with HIV, ages ranged from roughly 20 to 60 years. Each participant contributed PBMC samples from 1-4 timepoints before ART initiation and 2-8 timepoints after ART initiation, with a median of 7 samples. For every participant, serial HIV viral load, CD4+ T-cell count, ART history and demographic data were obtained. A Qiagen kit on a QIAcube was used to extract genomic DNA from unsorted PBMC, with samples processed in batches of 12. This clone was picked up a small number of times. The antigen it recognizes is unknown. No clone much larger than this one lies a single base away; base qualities are absent.

The sequenced sample was unsorted PBMCs, obtained 0.3 years after starting antiretroviral therapy. This clonotype originated in a young man with HIV. In this chain, TRBV27 is recombined with TRBJ2-7; 7 nucleotides in the junction match TRBD1. The DNA sequence is TGTGCCAGCGGGAACAGGGGTAATTCCTACGAGCAGTACTTC. Its translation is CASGNRGNSYEQYF.